These 16 T cell receptor beta chains originate from one sample sequenced in a study of T cell changes during pregnancy in multiple sclerosis. The repertoire was sequenced with immunoSEQ multiplex PCR; TCRdb's copy has only in-frame clones and lacks some. Here the sample spans tens of thousands of clones, 89% being singletons. The sequenced sample was CD4+ T cells from peripheral blood mononuclear cells, obtained in the first trimester of pregnancy. The source is a female donor with multiple sclerosis, enrolled in a pregnancy study.

The V call is TRBV7-9, the J call TRBJ1-4, with D perhaps matching TRBD1 (5 bases). V lost 0 bases and J lost 6, with 11 bases in between. Germline V lookup: CDR1 SEHNR, CDR2 FQNEAQ (reference sequence). The CDR3 loop spans 15 amino acids. CDR3 sequence: CASSLAAGMYEKLFF. CDR3 DNA: TGTGCCAGCAGCTTAGCGGCAGGGATGTATGAAAAACTGTTTTTT.

The chain employs TRBV25-1 and TRBJ1-6, with no clear D. The length of the CDR3 is 15 residues. Germline values: CDR1 MGHDK, CDR2 SYGVNS. Between the trimmed V and J ends, which lost 1 base and 7 bases, there was a span of 11 bases. The CDR3 DNA is TGTGCCAGCAGTGAATCTGTCACCACAAATTCACCCCTCCACTTT. Amino acid sequence: CASSESVTTNSPLHF. The entire variable domain, with the rest obtained from reference TRBV25-1 and TRBJ1-6, is as follows: EADIYQTPRYLVIGTGKKITLECSQTMGHDKMYWYQQDPGMELHLIHYSYGVNSTEKGDLSSESTVSRIRTEHFPLTLESARPSHTSQYLCASSESVTTNSPLHFGNGTRLTVT.

V and J are TRBV11-3 and TRBJ2-1; weak D call: TRBD2 (5 bases). Germline V gene sequence: CDR1 SGHNT, CDR2 YENEEA. V was pared by 1 base and J by 0 bases, with 10 bases between. This CDR3 spans 16 amino acids. This CDR3 is CASSLGADSSYNEQFF. The DNA for the CDR3 is TGTGCCAGCAGCTTAGGAGCGGATAGCTCCTACAATGAGCAGTTCTTC.

The V and J genes are TRBV9 and TRBJ2-7; TRBD2 matches at 7 bases. Germline V CDR1 and CDR2: SGDLS, YYNGEE. CDR3 length: 15 amino acids. After removal of 0 bases from V and 2 bases from J, the junction contained 5 bases not matched to a gene. The CDR3 here is CASSVATSAAYEQYF. The DNA for the CDR3 is TGTGCCAGCAGCGTAGCTACTAGCGCCGCCTACGAGCAGTACTTC.

V gene TRBV5-1 combines with J gene TRBJ1-6, with a weak D call TRBD1 (5 bases). Germline assignment: CDR1 SGHRS and CDR2 YFSETQ. The CDR3 extends over 12 amino acids. Trimming took 3 bases from V and 9 from J, leaving 7 bases between them. Here the CDR3 DNA reads TGCGCCAGCAGCTGGAGGGGTTCACCCCTCCACTTT. The encoded protein is CASSWRGSPLHF.

The chain combines TRBV4-1 with TRBJ2-5; D is unclear. Deletions cut 0 bases from V and 9 bases from J, with 11 bases between. Germline V lookup: CDR1 MGHRA, CDR2 YSYEKL. The CDR3 is made up of 13 amino acids. The CDR3 DNA is TGCGCCAGCAGCCAAGAGTCCCCTCGGGCCCAGTACTTC. As protein: CASSQESPRAQYF.

The chain recombines TRBV7-9 with TRBJ2-3; 10 nucleotides align to TRBD1. This CDR3 spans 15 amino acids. Germline CDR1 SEHNR, CDR2 FQNEAQ (reference sequence). V trimming: 6 bases; J trimming: 1 base; junction bases outside the gene matches: 4. The CDR3 DNA follows: TGTGCCAGCAGTAGAGGACAGGGGGGCACAGATACGCAGTATTTT. Its protein is CASSRGQGGTDTQYF.

This chain joins TRBV7-2 and TRBJ1-1; maybe TRBD1 (5 bases). CDR3 length: 13 amino acids. Trimming cost V 4 bases and J 4 bases, with 10 bases left between them. Germline lookup yields CDR1 SGHTA and CDR2 FQGNSA. The CDR3 DNA reads TGTGCCAGCAGCTCGGAGGGGCCCACTGAAGCTTTCTTT. As protein: CASSSEGPTEAFF.

The genes are TRBV11-2 and TRBJ2-4; 8 positions match TRBD1. V lost 5 bases and J lost 8; bases outside the gene matches: 8. The CDR3 is made up of 14 amino acids. Germline CDR1 SGHAT, CDR2 FQNNGV. CDR3 nucleotide sequence: TGTGCCAGCAGCGTGGACAGGGCCCGGGACATTCAGTACTTC. Translation gives CASSVDRARDIQYF.

The chain is built from TRBV28 and TRBJ1-1, with D possibly matching TRBD1 (5 bases). Germline V gene sequence: CDR1 MDHEN, CDR2 SYDVKM. This CDR3 has 13 residues. Trimming shortened V by 6 bases and J by 3 bases, and 11 bases separated the two germline ends. The CDR3 region is CASRGGRYTEAFF. CDR3 coding DNA: TGTGCCAGCAGGGGGGGTCGATACACTGAAGCTTTCTTT.

Points on this clone: One junction end disagrees with the germline gene, perhaps due to a read error. The J gene is TRBJ2-5, the V gene TRBV7-7; 8 nucleotides align to TRBD1. The CDR3 consists of 13 residues. Germline values: CDR1 SSHAT, CDR2 FNYEAQ (reference sequence). The CDR3 DNA follows: TGTGCTAGCAGCTTAGACAGGGGAGAGACCCAGTACTTC. Its protein is CASSLDRGETQYF.

V gene TRBV28 combines with J gene TRBJ1-1, with D unclear. Germline-derived CDR1 and CDR2 are MDHEN and SYDVKM. The CDR3 spans 14 residues. V was cut by 3 bases and J by 5 bases, with 13 bases left in between. The CDR3 region is CASSLTYQLTEAFF. The CDR3 bases are TGTGCCAGCAGTTTGACTTACCAGTTAACTGAAGCTTTCTTT.

V gene TRBV10-3 combines with J gene TRBJ2-7; 7 nucleotides line up with TRBD1. Germline V gene sequence: CDR1 ENHRY, CDR2 SYGVKD. This CDR3 contains 14 residues. The V and J ends lost 7 bases and 3 bases, in that order; junction bases with no gene match: 9. In nucleotides, the CDR3 is TGTGCCATCAAGGGGGCTGAGTCGAGCTACGAGCAGTACTTC. Its protein is CAIKGAESSYEQYF.

The J gene is TRBJ1-2, the V gene TRBV7-2, with D possibly being TRBD1 (5 bases). V was pared by 1 base and J by 8 bases, with 23 bases between. In germline, CDR1 is SGHTA, CDR2 FQGNSA. The CDR3 is 17 residues long. DNA for the CDR3: TGTGCCAGCAGCTTAGTCCCCTTTGTAGTACAGGTGGTGGGCTACACCTTC. It is translated as CASSLVPFVVQVVGYTF. Full variable domain (remainder filled in from reference TRBV7-2 and TRBJ1-2): GAGVSQSPSNKVTEKGKDVELRCDPISGHTALYWYRQSLGQGLEFLIYFQGNSAPDKSGLPSDRFSAERTGGSVSTLTIQRTQQEDSAVYLCASSLVPFVVQVVGYTFGSGTRLTVV.

V gene TRBV12-5 combines with J gene TRBJ1-2, with a possible D match to TRBD1 (6 bases). This CDR3 region has 15 residues. V lost 9 bases and J lost 6, with 23 bases in between. From germline, CDR1 is LGHNT and CDR2 FRNRAP. The CDR3 protein is CASIHGGRGLDGYTF. In nucleotides, the CDR3 is TGTGCTAGCATTCACGGGGGGCGCGGTCTGGATGGCTACACCTTC.

CDR3: CASSLTGDGNQPQHF. As DNA, the CDR3 is TGTGCCAGCTCACTCACAGGGGATGGCAATCAGCCCCAGCATTTT. The gene calls are TRBV18 and TRBJ1-5; 7 bases match TRBD1. Germline V gives CDR1 KGHSH, CDR2 LQKENI. V trimming: 4 bases; J trimming: 2 bases; junction bases outside the gene matches: 5. This CDR3 is built from 15 residues.